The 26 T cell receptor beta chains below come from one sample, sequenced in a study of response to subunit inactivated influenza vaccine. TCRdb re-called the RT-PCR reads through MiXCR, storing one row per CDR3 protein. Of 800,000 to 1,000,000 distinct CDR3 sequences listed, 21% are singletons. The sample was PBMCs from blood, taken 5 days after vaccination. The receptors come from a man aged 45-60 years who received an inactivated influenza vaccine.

Here the CDR3 DNA reads TGTGCCACCAGTGCAGCGGGAGTAGGCACCGGGGAGCTGTTTTTT. Residues: CATSAAGVGTGELFF. J is TRBJ2-2 and V is TRBV24-1, with 8 nucleotides matching TRBD2. The CDR3 loop spans 15 amino acids. V lost 5 bases, J lost 4 bases, and 5 bases stayed unmatched. In germline, CDR1 is KGHDR, CDR2 SFDVKD.

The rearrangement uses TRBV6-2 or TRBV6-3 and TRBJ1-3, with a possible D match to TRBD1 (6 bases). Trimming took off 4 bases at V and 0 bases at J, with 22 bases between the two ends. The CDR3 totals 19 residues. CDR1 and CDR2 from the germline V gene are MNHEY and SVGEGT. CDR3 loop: CASSSFTTWDTYSGNTIYF. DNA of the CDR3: TGTGCCAGCAGTTCCTTCACAACATGGGACACCTACTCTGGAAACACCATATATTTT.

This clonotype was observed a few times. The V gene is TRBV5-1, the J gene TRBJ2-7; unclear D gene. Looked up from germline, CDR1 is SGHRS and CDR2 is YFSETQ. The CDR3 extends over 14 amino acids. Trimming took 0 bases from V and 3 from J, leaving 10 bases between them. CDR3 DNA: TGCGCCAGCAGCTTGGGAAACACGAACTACGAGCAGTACTTC. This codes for CASSLGNTNYEQYF. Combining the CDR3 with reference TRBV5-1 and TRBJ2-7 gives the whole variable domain KAGVTQTPRYLIKTRGQQVTLSCSPISGHRSVSWYQQTPGQGLQFLFEYFSETQRNKGNFPGRFSGRQFSNSRSEMNVSTLELGDSALYLCASSLGNTNYEQYFGPGTRLTVT.

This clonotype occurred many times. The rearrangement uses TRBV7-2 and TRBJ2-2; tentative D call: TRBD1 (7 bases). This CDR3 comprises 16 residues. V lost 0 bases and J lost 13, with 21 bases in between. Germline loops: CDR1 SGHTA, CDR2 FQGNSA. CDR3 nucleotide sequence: TGTGCCAGCAGCTTAGCCCGACAGGGAGGTCGTGGAGTGCTGTTTTTT. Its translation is CASSLARQGGRGVLFF.

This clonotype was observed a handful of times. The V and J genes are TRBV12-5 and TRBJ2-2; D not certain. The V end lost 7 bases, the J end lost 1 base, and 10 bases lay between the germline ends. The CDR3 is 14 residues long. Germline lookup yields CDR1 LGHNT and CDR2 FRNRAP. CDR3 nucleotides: TGTGCTAGTGCCCGCCTCGGGAACACCGGGGAGCTGTTTTTT. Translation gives CASARLGNTGELFF. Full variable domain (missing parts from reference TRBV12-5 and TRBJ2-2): DARVTQTPRHKVTEMGQEVTMRCQPILGHNTVFWYRQTMMQGLELLAYFRNRAPLDDSGMPKDRFSAEMPDATLATLKIQPSEPRDSAVYFCASARLGNTGELFFGEGSRLTVL.

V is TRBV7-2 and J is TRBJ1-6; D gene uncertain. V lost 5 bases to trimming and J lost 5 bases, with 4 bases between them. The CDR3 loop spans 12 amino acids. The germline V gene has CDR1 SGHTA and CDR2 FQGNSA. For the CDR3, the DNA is TGTGCCAGCAGCCAAGATAATTCACCCCTCCACTTT. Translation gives CASSQDNSPLHF.

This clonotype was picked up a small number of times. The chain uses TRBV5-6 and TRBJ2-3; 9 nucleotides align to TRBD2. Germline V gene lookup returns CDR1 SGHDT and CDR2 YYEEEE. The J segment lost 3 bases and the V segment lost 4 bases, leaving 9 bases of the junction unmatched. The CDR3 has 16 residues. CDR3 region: CASSKGLAMVTDTQYF. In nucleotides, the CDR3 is TGTGCCAGCAGCAAGGGACTAGCCATGGTTACAGATACGCAGTATTTT.

Here the CDR3 reads CASPLPFAYEQYF. The CDR3 DNA reads as TGTGCCAGTCCCTTACCCTTCGCCTACGAGCAGTACTTC. The J gene is TRBJ2-7, the V gene TRBV6-6; D uncertain. The CDR3 is 13 amino acids. Trimming took 9 bases from V and 2 from J, leaving 14 bases between them. Germline lookup yields CDR1 MNHNY and CDR2 SVGAGI (reference sequence).

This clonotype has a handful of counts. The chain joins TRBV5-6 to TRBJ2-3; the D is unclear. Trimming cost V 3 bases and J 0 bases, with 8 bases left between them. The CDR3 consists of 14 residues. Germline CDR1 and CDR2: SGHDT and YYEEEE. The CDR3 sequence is CASSWRRSTDTQYF. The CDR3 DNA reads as TGTGCCAGCAGCTGGAGAAGGAGCACAGATACGCAGTATTTT.

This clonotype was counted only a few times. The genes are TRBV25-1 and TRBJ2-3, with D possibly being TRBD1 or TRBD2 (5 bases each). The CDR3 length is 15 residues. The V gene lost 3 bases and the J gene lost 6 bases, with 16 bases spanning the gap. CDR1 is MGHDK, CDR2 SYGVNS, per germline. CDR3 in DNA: TGTGCCAGCAGTGACCTCCGCCAGGGAGTTGATACGCAGTATTTT. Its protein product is CASSDLRQGVDTQYF.

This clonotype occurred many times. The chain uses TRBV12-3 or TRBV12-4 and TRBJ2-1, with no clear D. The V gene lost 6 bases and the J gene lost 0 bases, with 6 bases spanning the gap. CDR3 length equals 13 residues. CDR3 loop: CASSQSSYNEQFF. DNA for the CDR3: TGTGCCAGCAGCCAGAGCTCCTACAATGAGCAGTTCTTC.

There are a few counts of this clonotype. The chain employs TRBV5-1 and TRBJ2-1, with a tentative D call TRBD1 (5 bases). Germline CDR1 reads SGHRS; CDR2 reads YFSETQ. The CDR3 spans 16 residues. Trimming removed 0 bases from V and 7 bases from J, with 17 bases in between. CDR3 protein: CASSLAGLGYVNEQFF. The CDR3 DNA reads TGCGCCAGCAGCTTGGCAGGGCTGGGCTATGTAAATGAGCAGTTCTTC.

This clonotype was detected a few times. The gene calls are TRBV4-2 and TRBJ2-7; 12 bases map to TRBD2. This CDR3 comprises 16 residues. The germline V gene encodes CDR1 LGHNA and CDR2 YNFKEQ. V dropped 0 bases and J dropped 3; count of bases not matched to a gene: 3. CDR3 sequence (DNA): TGTGCCAGCAGCCAAGATCTAGCGGGAGGGAGCTACGAGCAGTACTTC. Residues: CASSQDLAGGSYEQYF.

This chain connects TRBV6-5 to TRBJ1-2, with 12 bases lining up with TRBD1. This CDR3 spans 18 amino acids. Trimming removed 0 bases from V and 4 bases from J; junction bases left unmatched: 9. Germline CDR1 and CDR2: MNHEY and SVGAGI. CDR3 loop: CASSYSGQGAAYRYGYTF. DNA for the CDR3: TGTGCCAGCAGTTACTCGGGACAGGGGGCGGCTTACCGCTATGGCTACACCTTC.

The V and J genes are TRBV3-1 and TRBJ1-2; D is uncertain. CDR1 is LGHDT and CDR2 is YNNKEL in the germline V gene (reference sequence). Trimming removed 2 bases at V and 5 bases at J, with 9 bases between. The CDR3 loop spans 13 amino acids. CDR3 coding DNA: TGTGCCAGCAGCCAAACGTTAGGATATGGCTACACCTTC. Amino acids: CASSQTLGYGYTF.

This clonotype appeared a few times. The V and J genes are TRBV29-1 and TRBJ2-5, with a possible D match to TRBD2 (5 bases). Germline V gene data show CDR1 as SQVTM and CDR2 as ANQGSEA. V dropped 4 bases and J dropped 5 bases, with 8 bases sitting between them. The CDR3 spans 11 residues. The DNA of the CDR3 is TGCAGCGTTGGAGGGTATGAGACCCAGTACTTC. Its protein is CSVGGYETQYF.

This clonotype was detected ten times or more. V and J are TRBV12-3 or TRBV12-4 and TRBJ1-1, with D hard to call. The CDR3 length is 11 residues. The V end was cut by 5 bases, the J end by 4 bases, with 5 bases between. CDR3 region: CASSRSTEAFF. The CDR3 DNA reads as TGTGCCAGCAGTCGGTCCACTGAAGCTTTCTTT.

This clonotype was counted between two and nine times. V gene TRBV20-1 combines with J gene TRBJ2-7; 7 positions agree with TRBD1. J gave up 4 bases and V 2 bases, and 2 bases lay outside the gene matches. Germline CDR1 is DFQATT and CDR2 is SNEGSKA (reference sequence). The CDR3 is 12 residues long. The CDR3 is CSARYRGYEQYF. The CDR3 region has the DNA TGCAGTGCTAGATACAGGGGATACGAGCAGTACTTC.

The CDR3 loop reads CSALIGSDGDQPQHF. As DNA, the CDR3 is TGCAGTGCTCTCATAGGATCGGACGGCGATCAGCCCCAGCATTTT. The chain has TRBV20-1 and TRBJ1-5; no definite D call. V was clipped by 5 bases and J by 5 bases, with 19 bases between them. Germline-derived CDR1 and CDR2 are DFQATT and SNEGSKA (reference sequence). The CDR3 is 15 amino acids.

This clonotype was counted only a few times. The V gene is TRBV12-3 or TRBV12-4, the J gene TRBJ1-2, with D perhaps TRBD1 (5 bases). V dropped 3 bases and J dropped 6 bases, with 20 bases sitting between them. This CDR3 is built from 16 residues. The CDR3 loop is CASSLGSGRGGDGYTF. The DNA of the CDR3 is TGTGCCAGCAGTTTGGGATCGGGACGGGGAGGCGATGGCTACACCTTC.

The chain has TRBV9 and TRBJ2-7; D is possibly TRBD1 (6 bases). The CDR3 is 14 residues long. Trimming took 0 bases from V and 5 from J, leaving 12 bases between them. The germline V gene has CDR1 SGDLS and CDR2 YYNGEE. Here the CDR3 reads CASSVEAGANEQYF. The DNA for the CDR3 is TGTGCCAGCAGCGTAGAGGCAGGGGCAAACGAGCAGTACTTC.

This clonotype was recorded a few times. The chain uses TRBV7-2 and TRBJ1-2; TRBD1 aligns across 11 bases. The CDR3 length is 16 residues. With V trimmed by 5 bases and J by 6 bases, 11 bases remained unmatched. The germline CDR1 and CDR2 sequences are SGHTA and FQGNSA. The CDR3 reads CASSILPDRGRDGYTF. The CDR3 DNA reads TGTGCCAGCAGCATCCTCCCGGACAGGGGGCGGGATGGCTACACCTTC.

The CDR3 nucleotides read TGCGCCAGCAGCCCCCGACACAGCTCCTACGAGCAGTACTTC. Its protein is CASSPRHSSYEQYF. The rearrangement uses TRBV4-1 and TRBJ2-7; D is ambiguous. CDR3 length: 14 residues. V lost 4 bases and J 0 bases, leaving 10 bases between the germline ends. Per the germline V gene, CDR1 is MGHRA and CDR2 is YSYEKL.

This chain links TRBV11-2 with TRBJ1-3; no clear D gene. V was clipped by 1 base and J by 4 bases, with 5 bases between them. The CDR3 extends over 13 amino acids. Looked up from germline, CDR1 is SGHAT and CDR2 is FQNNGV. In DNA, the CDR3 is TGTGCCAGCAGCTTAGGTCTGGGAAACACCATATATTTT. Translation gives CASSLGLGNTIYF. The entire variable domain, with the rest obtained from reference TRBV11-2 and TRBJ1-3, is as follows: EAGVAQSPRYKIIEKRQSVAFWCNPISGHATLYWYQQILGQGPKLLIQFQNNGVVDDSQLPKDRFSAERLKGVDSTLKIQPAKLEDSAVYLCASSLGLGNTIYFGEGSWLTVV.

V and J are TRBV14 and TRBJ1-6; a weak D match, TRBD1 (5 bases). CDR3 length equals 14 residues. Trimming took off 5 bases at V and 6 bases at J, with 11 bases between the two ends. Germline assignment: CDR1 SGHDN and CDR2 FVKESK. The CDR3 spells CASSRRDRNSPLHF. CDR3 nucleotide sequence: TGTGCCAGCAGCAGGAGGGACCGTAATTCACCCCTCCACTTT.

The chain's CDR3 is CASSPPRTDYEQYF. The CDR3 DNA is TGTGCCAGCAGCCCCCCCCGGACGGACTACGAGCAGTACTTC. The rearrangement joins TRBV7-9 to TRBJ2-7; unclear D gene. The CDR3 consists of 14 residues. Germline-derived CDR1 and CDR2 are SEHNR and FQNEAQ (reference sequence). V gave up 5 bases and J gave up 3 bases, with 14 bases separating them.